The T cell receptor beta chain described here comes from a study of blood T cell repertoires in COVID-19. Repertoires were generated with immunoSEQ multiplex PCR, while TCRdb's copy carries only in-frame clones and drops some. Of fewer than 250,000 clones in the sample, 75% to 90% were seen once. Up to 2 weeks before entering the study, exposed participants had met a COVID-19 case. Per germline, CDR1 GTSNPN and CDR2 SVGIG (reference sequence). CDR3 length: 13 residues. V shed 0 bases and J shed 7 bases, with 10 bases lying between them. This chain links TRBV30 with TRBJ2-4; a possible D gene is TRBD2 (6 bases). The source is a woman under 40 who had been exposed to COVID-19. Material for sequencing was PBMCs or T cells enriched from blood (not recorded which). As DNA, the CDR3 is TGTGCCTGGAGTGTGGAGGGACCTAACATTCAGTACTTC. It specifies CAWSVEGPNIQYF.